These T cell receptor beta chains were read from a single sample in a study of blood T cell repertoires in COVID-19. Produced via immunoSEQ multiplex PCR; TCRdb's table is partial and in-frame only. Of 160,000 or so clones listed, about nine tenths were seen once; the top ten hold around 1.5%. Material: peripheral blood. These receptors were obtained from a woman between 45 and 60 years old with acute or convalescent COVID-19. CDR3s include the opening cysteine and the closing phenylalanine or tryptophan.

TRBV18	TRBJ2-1	CASSTSGGAGNEQFF
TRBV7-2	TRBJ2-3	CASSPAGLAGLTQYF
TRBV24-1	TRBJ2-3	CATSDGYGGRATDTQYF
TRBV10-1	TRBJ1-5	CASLPRGQYNQPQHF
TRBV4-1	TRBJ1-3	CASSQVPTGNTIYF
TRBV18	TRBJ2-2	CASSPGTYTGELFF
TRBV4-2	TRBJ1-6	CASSQETSRTGGALTLHF
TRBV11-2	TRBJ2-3	CASSLARGITDTQYF
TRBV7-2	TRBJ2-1	CASSGSPGGSNEQFF
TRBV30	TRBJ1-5	CAWTTGLDQPQHF
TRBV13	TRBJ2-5	CASSLVGGSEVSGEETQYF
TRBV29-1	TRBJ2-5	CSVDPGGQETQYF
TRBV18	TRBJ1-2	CASSPRVDYGYTF